This TCR beta chain originates from a study of beta chain features in type 1 diabetes. The study, taken as a whole, reports: Naive, central memory and regulatory TCRB repertoires appeared more similar among patients than healthy donors.

Purities over 95% were achieved in all sorted populations. Since all of the isolated RNA was reverse transcribed, expressed TCRB transcripts were what got sequenced. TCRdb's copy holds only in-frame clones and misses some; the assay was immunoSEQ multiplex PCR. The sample holds hundreds of thousands of clones, around 30% seen once. Comments on this clone: Its target is unknown. This CDR3 is also generated by other DNA sequences in the sample.

V was clipped by 5 bases and J by 0 bases; unmatched bases: 4. Germline values: CDR1 SEHNR, CDR2 FQNEAQ (reference sequence). The CDR3 contains 16 residues. The material sequenced was naive CD4+ T cells from blood. The origin of this receptor is a man between 18 and 35 years old in good health. This rearrangement joins TRBV7-9 to TRBJ2-1, with 10 bases aligning to TRBD2. CDR3 nucleotide sequence: TGTGCCAGCAGCCCACTAGCGGGAAGCTCCTACAATGAGCAGTTCTTC. It codes for CASSPLAGSSYNEQFF.